This TCR beta chain is from a study of regulatory T cells in long-lasting Graves disease. Notes on the study in general: Persistent disease exhibited a predilection for TRBV28, TRBJ1-2 and TRBJ2-5.

The CDR3 has 14 amino acids. Germline CDR1 is LNHNV and CDR2 is YYDKDF (reference sequence). V shed 2 bases and J 8 bases; nucleotides not matched to a gene: 8. The time point here: newly diagnosed GD, antithyroid drugs for less than 3 months. The authors made the TCR library using RNA they extracted from PBMCs. CDR3 regions were amplified by Arm-PCR using iRepertoire HTBI primers to build TCR beta libraries. TCRdb called the multiplex PCR reads again in MiXCR, with one record for every CDR3 protein. The sample consists of 350,000 to 500,000 distinct CDR3 sequences, about a sixth of them appearing once. This clonotype is medium-sized by share. Its antigen is undetermined. These records were also assigned to another study, of T cells in Graves' hyperthyroidism and ophthalmopathy. According to that study: Used for diagnoses were clinical symptoms, serum thyroxine and TRAb, thyroid ultrasound and orbital computed tomography. A first-round RT-PCR of the TCR CDR3 used the HTBI primer set.

This sample comprised peripheral blood mononuclear cells (PBMCs), obtained at new diagnosis, from a patient treated with antithyroid drugs. V and J are TRBV15 and TRBJ1-2; 7 nucleotides align to TRBD1. The receptor's source is a woman aged 25 to 39 with Graves disease. CDR3 DNA: TGTGCCACCAGCAGACAAACAGGGGCGGAAGGCTACACCTTC. It translates to CATSRQTGAEGYTF. Combining the CDR3 with reference TRBV15 and TRBJ1-2 gives the whole variable domain DAMVIQNPRYQVTQFGKPVTLSCSQTLNHNVMYWYQQKSSQAPKLLFHYYDKDFNNEADTPDNFQSRRPNTSFCFLDIRSPGLGDTAMYLCATSRQTGAEGYTFGSGTRLTVV.